The next 24 T cell receptor beta chains were all read from a single sample in a study of blood T cell repertoires in COVID-19. The protocol was immunoSEQ multiplex PCR, while the TCRdb copy is restricted to in-frame clones and leaves out a portion. The table records approximately 110,000 clones, 81% of them present only once. The sample comprised peripheral blood. The receptors stem from a woman in her sixties or seventies with acute or convalescent COVID-19.

CDR3 loop: CASSVGHNDSPLHF. CDR3 DNA sequence: TGTGCCAGCAGCGTGGGACACAACGATTCACCCCTCCACTTT. The chain has TRBV9 and TRBJ1-6, with a possible D match to TRBD1 (6 bases). The germline V gene has CDR1 SGDLS and CDR2 YYNGEE. This CDR3 is built from 14 residues. With 2 bases removed from V and 8 bases from J, the gap between germline ends came to 11 bases.

The chain combines TRBV5-6 with TRBJ1-5; TRBD1 matches 8 bases. Unmatched junction bases numbered 5, after V lost 2 bases and J lost 7 bases. CDR3 length: 14 residues. Per germline, CDR1 SGHDT and CDR2 YYEEEE. CDR3 nucleotide sequence: TGTGCCAGCAGCTTTCGGGACAGGCGGCAGCCCCAGCATTTT. Residues: CASSFRDRRQPQHF.

The genes are TRBV7-9 and TRBJ1-2, with D unclear. Trimming cost V 1 base and J 7 bases, with 16 bases left between them. Germline V gene data show CDR1 as SEHNR and CDR2 as FQNEAQ (reference sequence). The CDR3 consists of 15 residues. DNA for the CDR3: TGTGCCAGCAGCTTAGGCGGCTCCATGGTGGGTGGCTACACCTTC. Translated, it gives CASSLGGSMVGGYTF.

This sequence joins TRBV24-1 and TRBJ2-1, with a tentative D call TRBD1 (7 bases). V lost 3 bases to trimming and J lost 9 bases, with 14 bases between them. Germline-derived CDR1 and CDR2 are KGHDR and SFDVKD. The CDR3 extends over 14 amino acids. CDR3 sequence reads: CATSDPSGGTEQFF. The CDR3, as DNA: TGTGCCACCAGTGATCCATCAGGGGGGACTGAGCAGTTCTTC.

The chain joins TRBV7-9 to TRBJ2-2, with a weak D call TRBD1 (5 bases). The ends were cut back, 2 bases at V and 0 bases at J, with 10 bases in the middle. This CDR3 is built from 16 residues. Germline V gene data show CDR1 as SEHNR and CDR2 as FQNEAQ (reference sequence). In DNA form, the CDR3 reads TGTGCCAGCAGCTTAAGCGTGACAGCGAACACCGGGGAGCTGTTTTTT. It translates to CASSLSVTANTGELFF.

CDR3 sequence (DNA): TGCGCCAGCAGCTTGGTTTCATCTCTAGCGGGGGGCTCCTCCTACGAGCAGTACTTC. Protein: CASSLVSSLAGGSSYEQYF. J is TRBJ2-7 and V is TRBV5-1, with 11 bases lining up with TRBD2. Trimming removed 0 bases from V and 0 bases from J; junction bases left unmatched: 11. The CDR3 covers 19 residues. The V gene's germline CDR1 is SGHRS and CDR2 YFSETQ. Full variable domain (rest looked up from reference TRBV5-1 and TRBJ2-7): KAGVTQTPRYLIKTRGQQVTLSCSPISGHRSVSWYQQTPGQGLQFLFEYFSETQRNKGNFPGRFSGRQFSNSRSEMNVSTLELGDSALYLCASSLVSSLAGGSSYEQYFGPGTRLTVT.

The V and J genes are TRBV19 and TRBJ1-1; a possible D gene is TRBD1 (6 bases). Looked up from germline, CDR1 is LNHDA and CDR2 is SQIVND (reference sequence). The germline V and J ends were trimmed by 3 bases and 5 bases, with 16 bases remaining between them. This CDR3 comprises 15 residues. The CDR3 DNA is TGTGCCAGTAGTATCATCGGGGGGGCAGGGACTGAAGCTTTCTTT. Translated: CASSIIGGAGTEAFF.

The rearrangement joins TRBV6-4 to TRBJ1-5; D not certain. V lost 6 bases and J lost 1, with 16 bases in between. CDR3 length: 16 residues. CDR1 and CDR2 from the germline V gene are MRHNA and SNTAGT. CDR3 coding DNA: TGTGCCAGCAGCCTAGAGGGAAAAGCCAGCAATCAGCCCCAGCATTTT. Protein sequence: CASSLEGKASNQPQHF.

This chain connects TRBV30 to TRBJ1-6, with D hard to call. Germline values: CDR1 GTSNPN, CDR2 SVGIG (reference sequence). V was trimmed by 0 bases and J by 7 bases, leaving 13 bases between them. This CDR3 region has 15 residues. For the CDR3, the DNA is TGTGCCTGGAGTGTACCCCCCTCGAGAAATTCACCCCTCCACTTT. Residues: CAWSVPPSRNSPLHF.

The chain recombines TRBV27 with TRBJ1-5; the match to TRBD1 covers 9 bases. The CDR3 runs 15 residues. CDR1 is MNHEY and CDR2 is SMNVEV in the germline V gene (reference sequence). J was trimmed by 1 base and V by 6 bases; bases with no gene match: 4. DNA of the CDR3: TGTGCCAGCAGCCCCGGGACAGGGAGCAATCAGCCCCAGCATTTT. Translating it yields CASSPGTGSNQPQHF.

The chain combines TRBV27 with TRBJ1-6; D ambiguous. V lost 0 bases and J lost 4, with 10 bases in between. Germline V gene lookup returns CDR1 MNHEY and CDR2 SMNVEV (reference sequence). This CDR3 contains 16 residues. The chain's CDR3 is CASSLSRQSYNSPLHF. As DNA, the CDR3 is TGTGCCAGCAGTTTATCGAGGCAAAGTTATAATTCACCCCTCCACTTT.

The V and J genes are TRBV5-4 and TRBJ2-7; TRBD2 matches 10 bases. This CDR3 has 15 amino acids. Looked up from germline, CDR1 is SGHNT and CDR2 is YYREEE (reference sequence). The trim removed 4 bases at V and 2 bases at J, leaving 6 bases unmatched. CDR3 amino acids: CASSPLAGVPYEQYF. As DNA, the CDR3 is TGTGCCAGCAGCCCTCTAGCGGGGGTTCCCTACGAGCAGTACTTC.

The sample holds a few counts of this clone. This chain links TRBV6-5 with TRBJ2-7, with 8 positions matching TRBD1. CDR1 MNHEY and CDR2 SVGAGI come from the germline V gene. This CDR3 has 14 residues. V lost 7 bases, J lost 2 bases, and 7 bases stayed unmatched. The CDR3 coding sequence is TGTGCCAGCACCAAAAAGGACAGGGCCTACGAGCAGTACTTC. This gives the protein CASTKKDRAYEQYF.

V is TRBV5-5 and J is TRBJ1-1; 7 nucleotides agree with TRBD1. The CDR3 loop spans 15 amino acids. With V trimmed by 2 bases and J by 2 bases, 6 bases remained unmatched. Germline V gives CDR1 SGHKS, CDR2 YYEKEE (reference sequence). The CDR3 nucleotides are TGTGCCAGCAGCTTACGACAGGGCGGTAACACTGAAGCTTTCTTT. Residues: CASSLRQGGNTEAFF.

The genes are TRBV7-2 and TRBJ2-7; TRBD2 agrees at 12 bases. Germline CDR1 is SGHTA and CDR2 is FQGNSA. V was clipped by 2 bases and J by 6 bases; unmatched bases: 5. This CDR3 has 15 amino acids. Written as DNA, the CDR3 is TGTGCCAGCAGCTTATACCTAGCGGGGGGGCTCGAGCAGTACTTC. It translates to CASSLYLAGGLEQYF.

This chain joins TRBV9 and TRBJ1-1; 7 bases are shared with TRBD1. With 1 base clipped from V and 1 base from J, the junction kept 1 base outside the gene matches. CDR1 is SGDLS and CDR2 is YYNGEE in the germline V gene. The CDR3 runs 14 residues. CDR3 bases: TGTGCCAGCAGCGTAACAGGGGAGAACACTGAAGCTTTCTTT. This translates into CASSVTGENTEAFF.

Of note for this clone: One junction end does not reproduce the germline sequence, and a read error may be involved. The chain carries TRBV9 and TRBJ2-1, with D unresolved. The length of the CDR3 is 14 residues. Germline V lookup: CDR1 SGDLS, CDR2 YYNGEE. Here the CDR3 reads CASSVMGSDNEQFF. The DNA for the CDR3 is TGTGCCAGCAGCGTAATGGGCTCCGACAATGAGCAGTTCTTC. The variable domain in full, completed from reference TRBV9 and TRBJ2-1, reads DSGVTQTPKHLITATGQRVTLRCSPRSGDLSVYWYQQSLDQGLQFLIQYYNGEERAKGNILERFSAQQFPDLHSELNLSSLELGDSALYFCASSVMGSDNEQFFGPGTRLTVL.

The V gene is TRBV6-6, the J gene TRBJ2-3; 11 bases match TRBD1. Trimming removed 6 bases from V and 6 bases from J; junction bases left unmatched: 8. The CDR3 totals 15 residues. Germline lookup yields CDR1 MNHNY and CDR2 SVGAGI (reference sequence). The CDR3 nucleotides read TGTGCCAGCAGGGATACCGGGACAGGGGGGGATACGCAGTATTTT. As protein: CASRDTGTGGDTQYF.

The chain employs TRBV6-2 or TRBV6-3 and TRBJ2-3; TRBD2 matches at 14 bases. The CDR3 spans 17 residues. Germline values: CDR1 MNHEY, CDR2 SVGEGT. V shed 5 bases and J 3 bases; nucleotides not matched to a gene: 7. The CDR3 nucleotides read TGTGCCAGCAGTCCGACTAGCGGGAGGGCCGGGACAGATACGCAGTATTTT. It encodes CASSPTSGRAGTDTQYF.

The chain carries TRBV2 and TRBJ2-5; the D gene is possibly TRBD2 (5 bases). Trimming removed 6 bases from V and 0 bases from J, with 8 bases in between. CDR3 length equals 13 residues. The germline V gene encodes CDR1 SNHLY and CDR2 FYNNEI. CDR3 sequence reads: CASRRTHQETQYF. The CDR3 nucleotides read TGTGCCAGCAGGCGGACTCACCAAGAGACCCAGTACTTC.

In its sample, this clone was seen once. The chain uses TRBV2 and TRBJ2-1; 10 positions match TRBD2. Germline lookup yields CDR1 SNHLY and CDR2 FYNNEI. With 4 bases clipped from V and 9 bases from J, the junction kept 0 bases outside the gene matches. The CDR3 has 12 amino acids. CDR3 loop: CASSGLAGEQFF. CDR3 nucleotide sequence: TGTGCCAGCAGTGGACTAGCGGGTGAGCAGTTCTTC.

This chain joins TRBV28 and TRBJ2-7, with a possible D match to TRBD2 (6 bases). Germline CDR1 and CDR2: MDHEN and SYDVKM. CDR3 length: 12 amino acids. The V gene lost 2 bases and the J gene lost 6 bases, with 8 bases spanning the gap. The CDR3 protein is CASSLGGVEQYF. In DNA, the CDR3 is TGTGCCAGCAGTTTAGGAGGGGTCGAGCAGTACTTC.

This chain uses TRBV19 with TRBJ2-3; TRBD1 aligns across 8 bases. V trimming: 4 bases; J trimming: 4 bases; junction bases outside the gene matches: 4. CDR3 length equals 14 residues. Germline CDR1 is LNHDA and CDR2 is SQIVND (reference sequence). CDR3: CASSTTGEADTQYF. CDR3 nucleotides: TGTGCCAGTAGTACGACAGGGGAAGCAGATACGCAGTATTTT.

The chain has TRBV9 and TRBJ2-7, with 8 positions matching TRBD2. This CDR3 contains 15 residues. Germline-derived CDR1 and CDR2 are SGDLS and YYNGEE. V shed 0 bases, J shed 3 bases, and the junction held 5 bases outside the gene matches. The CDR3 DNA reads TGTGCCAGCAGCGTAGGTCGGGGGGGCTACTACGAGCAGTACTTC. Translating gives CASSVGRGGYYEQYF.